These 32 T cell receptor beta chains were sequenced from one sample in a study of brain T cells in children with intractable seizures. Sequenced by immunoSEQ multiplex PCR; TCRdb stores in-frame clones only, minus some. The profile shows around 100,000 clones, approximately 94% of them singletons. The material was peripheral blood, obtained at surgery. Every receptor here comes from a boy in the first two years of life with hemimegalencephaly and intractable seizures.

The rearrangement joins TRBV7-2 to TRBJ2-7; 12 nucleotides agree with TRBD2. Germline trimming cut 2 bases from V and 7 bases from J; bases unmatched to any gene: 0. The length of the CDR3 is 13 residues. The germline CDR1 and CDR2 sequences are SGHTA and FQGNSA. The CDR3 reads CASSLLAGGEQYF. The CDR3 region has the DNA TGTGCCAGCAGCTTACTAGCGGGAGGGGAGCAGTACTTC.

V usage is TRBV20-1 and J usage is TRBJ2-7; D not certain. The CDR3 has 14 amino acids. The V and J ends lost 3 bases and 3 bases respectively, with 15 bases between them. Germline-derived CDR1 and CDR2 are DFQATT and SNEGSKA (reference sequence). The CDR3 coding sequence is TGCAGTGCTAGTAATCCCTTAGGAGACTACGAGCAGTACTTC. It specifies CSASNPLGDYEQYF.

The chain employs TRBV7-9 and TRBJ1-6; a weak D match, TRBD1 (5 bases). This CDR3 is built from 16 residues. Trimming took 5 bases from V and 4 from J, leaving 15 bases between them. The germline V gene has CDR1 SEHNR and CDR2 FQNEAQ (reference sequence). The CDR3 spells CASSRRDGLYNSPLHF. The CDR3 region has the DNA TGTGCCAGCAGCCGAAGGGACGGCCTATATAATTCACCCCTCCACTTT.

The V call is TRBV6-5, the J call TRBJ1-2; D may be TRBD1 (5 bases). CDR1 and CDR2 (germline): MNHEY, SVGAGI. The CDR3 spans 16 residues. The V end lost 4 bases, the J end lost 1 base, and 16 bases lay between the germline ends. Here the CDR3 DNA reads TGTGCCAGCAGTTTCTTGCGGTGGGGGGGTAACTATGGCTACACCTTC. Residues: CASSFLRWGGNYGYTF.

The chain has TRBV19 and TRBJ1-2; D unclear. CDR1 and CDR2 (germline): LNHDA, SQIVND (reference sequence). This CDR3 comprises 15 residues. The V and J ends lost 2 bases and 4 bases respectively, with 14 bases between them. This chain's CDR3 is CASSIRPDYCYGYTF. The CDR3 bases are TGTGCCAGTAGTATAAGACCAGATTATTGCTATGGCTACACCTTC.

V usage is TRBV5-4 and J usage is TRBJ2-5, with 14 bases lining up with TRBD2. Looked up from germline, CDR1 is SGHNT and CDR2 is YYREEE (reference sequence). V was pared by 5 bases and J by 5 bases, with 8 bases of the junction left unmatched. The CDR3 is made up of 16 amino acids. The CDR3 DNA follows: TGTGCCAGCAGTTCCGGGACTAGCGGGAGTTGGGAGACCCAGTACTTC. Its protein product is CASSSGTSGSWETQYF. Drawing the rest from reference TRBV5-4 and TRBJ2-5, the complete variable domain is ETGVTQSPTHLIKTRGQQVTLRCSSQSGHNTVSWYQQALGQGPQFIFQYYREEENGRGNFPPRFSGLQFPNYSSELNVNALELDDSALYLCASSSGTSGSWETQYFGPGTRLLVL.

There are a few counts of this clone. The chain uses TRBV7-9 and TRBJ1-2, with TRBD1 matching 7 bases. Germline V gene data show CDR1 as SEHNR and CDR2 as FQNEAQ (reference sequence). V lost 0 bases and J lost 6; bases outside the gene matches: 1. The CDR3 runs 13 residues. CDR3 residues: CASSLAQGDGYTF. CDR3 DNA sequence: TGTGCCAGCAGCTTAGCGCAGGGGGATGGCTACACCTTC.

The rearrangement joins TRBV7-6 to TRBJ2-5; a possible D gene is TRBD1 (6 bases). CDR1 and CDR2 from the germline V gene are SGHVS and FNYEAQ. Trimming left V 5 bases short and J 5 bases short, with 18 bases between. The CDR3 loop spans 15 amino acids. The CDR3 protein is CASSPNDGQWETQYF. DNA of the CDR3: TGTGCCAGCAGCCCGAACGACGGACAGTGGGAGACCCAGTACTTC.

CDR3 protein: CASSKDPIGQMDNEQFF. CDR3 coding DNA: TGTGCCAGCAGCAAAGACCCAATCGGACAGATGGACAATGAGCAGTTCTTC. V gene TRBV21-1 combines with J gene TRBJ2-1; the table's D call TRBD1 went unverified against the DNA. TRBV21-1 is marked as a pseudogene. The CDR3 has 17 residues.

This clone came up a few times. V gene TRBV10-1 combines with J gene TRBJ2-7; D is uncertain. Trimming removed 5 bases from V and 0 bases from J, with 14 bases in between. The CDR3 is made up of 15 amino acids. Looked up from germline, CDR1 is WNHNN and CDR2 is SYGVQD (reference sequence). The CDR3 spells CASSFVSGGSYEQYF. The CDR3 nucleotides are TGCGCCAGCAGTTTTGTTTCCGGCGGCTCCTACGAGCAGTACTTC.

Only one count was recorded for this clone. V and J are TRBV9 and TRBJ2-1, with D tentatively TRBD1 (6 bases). There are 15 residues in the CDR3. Germline loops: CDR1 SGDLS, CDR2 YYNGEE. Trimming shortened V by 3 bases and J by 0 bases, and 10 bases separated the two germline ends. The CDR3 is CASSAEGDSYNEQFF. The CDR3 DNA reads TGTGCCAGCAGCGCCGAGGGGGACTCCTACAATGAGCAGTTCTTC. The whole variable domain, filled in from reference TRBV9 and TRBJ2-1, reads DSGVTQTPKHLITATGQRVTLRCSPRSGDLSVYWYQQSLDQGLQFLIQYYNGEERAKGNILERFSAQQFPDLHSELNLSSLELGDSALYFCASSAEGDSYNEQFFGPGTRLTVL.

This chain links TRBV4-3 with TRBJ2-7, with 11 bases fitting TRBD2. CDR3 length equals 16 residues. The trim removed 4 bases at V and 2 bases at J, leaving 7 bases unmatched. Germline V gene sequence: CDR1 LGHNA, CDR2 YSLEER. The CDR3 bases are TGCGCCAGCAGCCCGTCACCGGGACTAGCGGCCTACGAGCAGTACTTC. Protein product: CASSPSPGLAAYEQYF.

On this clone itself: The same CDR3 is also encoded by other DNA sequences in this sample. V and J are TRBV30 and TRBJ2-1; 7 bases match TRBD2. J was trimmed by 3 bases and V by 0 bases; bases with no gene match: 2. The V gene's germline CDR1 is GTSNPN and CDR2 SVGIG (reference sequence). This CDR3 spans 14 amino acids. Here the CDR3 reads CAWSVGGSYNEQFF. For the CDR3, the DNA is TGTGCCTGGAGTGTAGGCGGGAGCTACAATGAGCAGTTCTTC.

This rearrangement joins TRBV12-5 to TRBJ2-1, with TRBD2 as a possible D gene (6 bases). Germline CDR1 and CDR2: LGHNT and FRNRAP. There are 16 residues in the CDR3. V was shortened by 5 bases and J by 4 bases, with 18 bases between the two germline ends. The CDR3 DNA reads as TGTGCTAGTGGTCGACCGGGAGAAGCTAGGTACAATGAGCAGTTCTTC. Encoded protein: CASGRPGEARYNEQFF.

This clone was observed a few times. The rearrangement uses TRBV6-1 and TRBJ1-4; weak D call: TRBD1 (6 bases). The CDR3 covers 14 residues. Germline V gene lookup returns CDR1 MNHNS and CDR2 SASEGT. The V end lost 3 bases, the J end lost 8 bases, and 13 bases lay between the germline ends. The chain's CDR3 is CASSDRQGMEKLFF. CDR3 bases: TGTGCCAGCAGTGATCGTCAGGGGATGGAAAAACTGTTTTTT.

The rearrangement joins TRBV2 to TRBJ1-2; TRBD1 matches 9 bases. Trimming removed 3 bases from V and 7 bases from J; junction bases left unmatched: 0. The length of the CDR3 is 12 residues. The germline V gene encodes CDR1 SNHLY and CDR2 FYNNEI. The CDR3, as DNA: TGTGCCAGCAGTGAGGACAGGGGTGGCTACACCTTC. Encoded protein: CASSEDRGGYTF.

The chain is built from TRBV28 and TRBJ2-7; maybe TRBD1 (6 bases). The CDR3 runs to 16 residues. Germline assignment: CDR1 MDHEN and CDR2 SYDVKM. Trimming left V 5 bases short and J 2 bases short, with 19 bases between. The CDR3 nucleotides are TGTGCCAGCAGTGAACAGGGACGTCAGGGTACCTACGAGCAGTACTTC. Translated, it gives CASSEQGRQGTYEQYF.

The chain has TRBV20-1 and TRBJ2-7; 8 bases line up with TRBD1. CDR1 DFQATT and CDR2 SNEGSKA come from the germline V gene (reference sequence). V lost 7 bases to trimming and J lost 6 bases; unmatched junction nucleotides: 5. This CDR3 has 11 amino acids. CDR3 amino acids: CSGDRGGEQYF. The CDR3, as DNA: TGCAGTGGCGACAGGGGCGGCGAGCAGTACTTC.

This rearrangement joins TRBV28 to TRBJ2-7; D is undetermined. This CDR3 contains 14 residues. The germline V and J ends were trimmed by 3 bases and 2 bases, with 11 bases remaining between them. In germline, CDR1 is MDHEN, CDR2 SYDVKM. CDR3 loop: CASSFGQAAYEQYF. The CDR3 nucleotides are TGTGCCAGCAGTTTTGGGCAGGCAGCCTACGAGCAGTACTTC.

This clone was seen once. This chain uses TRBV28 with TRBJ2-2, with 13 bases identical to TRBD2. From germline, CDR1 is MDHEN and CDR2 SYDVKM. The CDR3 spans 20 residues. The V gene end was trimmed by 1 base and the J gene end by 4 bases; junction bases not matched to a gene: 12. The CDR3: CASSLSGGLAGVASTGELFF. The CDR3 DNA reads as TGTGCCAGCAGTTTATCAGGCGGACTAGCGGGAGTGGCTAGCACCGGGGAGCTGTTTTTT.

The chain combines TRBV30 with TRBJ2-7; the match to TRBD2 covers 11 bases. This CDR3 contains 20 residues. The germline CDR1 and CDR2 sequences are GTSNPN and SVGIG (reference sequence). V gave up 1 base and J gave up 4 bases; unmatched junction bases: 21. CDR3 in amino acids: CAWSGAGNPRNSGRGYEQYF. The CDR3 DNA sequence: TGTGCCTGGAGTGGCGCCGGGAACCCGAGGAATAGCGGGAGGGGGTACGAGCAGTACTTC. Full variable domain (outside the CDR3, taken from reference TRBV30 and TRBJ2-7): SQTIHQWPATLVQPVGSPLSLECTVEGTSNPNLYWYRQAAGRGLQLLFYSVGIGQISSEVPQNLSASRPQDRQFILSSKKLLLSDSGFYLCAWSGAGNPRNSGRGYEQYFGPGTRLTVT.

The chain joins TRBV6-2 or TRBV6-3 to TRBJ2-3; 11 nucleotides line up with TRBD2. This CDR3 spans 17 amino acids. CDR1 is MNHEY, CDR2 SVGEGT, per germline. V shed 6 bases, J shed 3 bases, and the junction held 11 bases outside the gene matches. The DNA for the CDR3 is TGTGCCAGCAGCGACCTTATAGCGGGAGGGCGTACAGATACGCAGTATTTT. It is translated as CASSDLIAGGRTDTQYF.

This clone was observed a single time. This chain links TRBV6-5 with TRBJ2-7; D may be TRBD2 (5 bases). CDR1 and CDR2 from the germline V gene are MNHEY and SVGAGI. Trimming pared 7 bases from V and 0 bases from J, leaving 13 bases between. The CDR3 sequence is 14 residues long. The chain's CDR3 is CASTVEADSYEQYF. CDR3 bases: TGTGCCAGCACTGTCGAAGCGGACTCCTACGAGCAGTACTTC.

V is TRBV5-4 and J is TRBJ1-2, with TRBD1 matching 9 bases. J was trimmed by 1 base and V by 3 bases; bases with no gene match: 4. This CDR3 is 15 amino acids long. Per the germline V gene, CDR1 is SGHNT and CDR2 is YYREEE (reference sequence). The CDR3 loop reads CASSYGTGNNYGYTF. CDR3 coding DNA: TGTGCCAGCAGCTACGGGACAGGGAATAACTATGGCTACACCTTC.

This chain uses TRBV6-2 or TRBV6-3 with TRBJ1-5, with 7 bases identical to TRBD1. V dropped 2 bases and J dropped 4; count of bases not matched to a gene: 17. Per the germline V gene, CDR1 is MNHEY and CDR2 is SVGEGT. This CDR3 spans 19 amino acids. CDR3 nucleotides: TGTGCCAGCAGTTACGACTGGTCAAGGGACAGTTCCCGGAATCAGCCCCAGCATTTT. Its protein product is CASSYDWSRDSSRNQPQHF.

V usage is TRBV9 and J usage is TRBJ2-5; 14 bases agree with TRBD2. After removal of 0 bases from V and 5 bases from J, the junction contained 3 bases not matched to a gene. In germline, CDR1 is SGDLS, CDR2 YYNGEE. The CDR3 covers 16 residues. The CDR3 spells CASSVGGLAGVETQYF. The DNA for the CDR3 is TGTGCCAGCAGCGTAGGGGGACTAGCGGGAGTGGAGACCCAGTACTTC.

The rearrangement joins TRBV20-1 to TRBJ2-1; D is ambiguous. V was pared by 3 bases and J by 7 bases, with 13 bases between. CDR3 length equals 13 residues. Per germline, CDR1 DFQATT and CDR2 SNEGSKA (reference sequence). The CDR3 spells CSASVIGRNEQFF. The DNA for the CDR3 is TGCAGTGCTAGTGTAATAGGTAGGAATGAGCAGTTCTTC.

This rearrangement joins TRBV7-9 to TRBJ2-7; unclear D gene. V was pared by 5 bases and J by 5 bases, with 7 bases between. Germline V CDR1 and CDR2: SEHNR, FQNEAQ (reference sequence). CDR3 length equals 11 residues. Here the CDR3 reads CASSPVHEQYF. CDR3 bases: TGTGCCAGCAGCCCGGTCCACGAGCAGTACTTC.

This clone was counted a few times. The rearrangement joins TRBV28 to TRBJ1-6; 8 bases line up with TRBD1. V shed 3 bases and J 7 bases; nucleotides not matched to a gene: 8. Looked up from germline, CDR1 is MDHEN and CDR2 is SYDVKM. The CDR3 consists of 16 residues. The CDR3 DNA follows: TGTGCCAGCAGTTTGACGGACAGGGCTTGGAATTCACCCCTCCACTTT. It is translated as CASSLTDRAWNSPLHF.

This chain links TRBV2 with TRBJ2-1; TRBD2 aligns across 9 bases. Germline assignment: CDR1 SNHLY and CDR2 FYNNEI. The CDR3 covers 15 residues. Trimming at V came to 5 bases and at J to 4 bases, leaving 6 bases not matched to a gene. This CDR3 is CASSYLAGTYNEQFF. CDR3 in DNA: TGTGCCAGCAGTTACCTAGCGGGGACATACAATGAGCAGTTCTTC.

The chain links TRBV28 to TRBJ2-7; 8 bases match TRBD1. This CDR3 is built from 16 residues. Trimming removed 5 bases from V and 1 base from J; junction bases left unmatched: 10. Germline CDR1 and CDR2: MDHEN and SYDVKM. CDR3 residues: CASSPERWTGSYEQYF. CDR3 nucleotide sequence: TGTGCCAGCAGTCCCGAACGATGGACAGGGTCCTACGAGCAGTACTTC.

The V gene is TRBV7-9, the J gene TRBJ2-7; D is undetermined. The CDR3 length is 16 residues. The germline gives CDR1 SEHNR, CDR2 FQNEAQ (reference sequence). Between the trimmed V and J ends, which lost 5 bases and 3 bases, there was a span of 20 bases. Written as DNA, the CDR3 is TGTGCCAGCAGCGATATTTTGACTGGCCTGGACTACGAGCAGTACTTC. It yields the protein CASSDILTGLDYEQYF. Using reference TRBV7-9 and TRBJ2-7 for the parts outside the CDR3, the full variable domain is DTGVSQNPRHKITKRGQNVTFRCDPISEHNRLYWYRQTLGQGPEFLTYFQNEAQLEKSRLLSDRFSAERPKGSFSTLEIQRTEQGDSAMYLCASSDILTGLDYEQYFGPGTRLTVT.